This T cell receptor (beta chain) was sequenced in a study of CD8+ T cells in alopecia areata. About the research overall: Treated patients were dosed with oral tofacitinib, taking 5 to 10 mg twice daily.

It was cDNA, reverse transcribed from extracted RNA, that served as the sequencing template. Measured with immunoSEQ multiplex PCR; TCRdb has only the in-frame clones, and not every one. The table has about 170,000 clones, 67% seen once. CDR1 and CDR2 from the germline V gene are SGHDT and YYEEEE. This CDR3 has 15 amino acids. V shed 0 bases and J shed 5 bases, with 14 bases lying between them. PBMCs served as the source from which CD4+ and CD8+ T cells were sorted. Material: CD8+ T cells sorted from blood, obtained at week 0. The chain uses TRBV5-6 and TRBJ1-1; D is possibly TRBD1 (5 bases). The TCR was taken from a human donor with alopecia areata. CDR3 protein: CASSLARQKGTEAFF. CDR3 sequence (DNA): TGTGCCAGCAGCTTGGCTCGGCAGAAGGGGACTGAAGCTTTCTTT. Full variable domain (outside the CDR3, taken from reference TRBV5-6 and TRBJ1-1): DAGVTQSPTHLIKTRGQQVTLRCSPKSGHDTVSWYQQALGQGPQFIFQYYEEEERQRGNFPDRFSGHQFPNYSSELNVNALLLGDSALYLCASSLARQKGTEAFFGQGTRLTVV.